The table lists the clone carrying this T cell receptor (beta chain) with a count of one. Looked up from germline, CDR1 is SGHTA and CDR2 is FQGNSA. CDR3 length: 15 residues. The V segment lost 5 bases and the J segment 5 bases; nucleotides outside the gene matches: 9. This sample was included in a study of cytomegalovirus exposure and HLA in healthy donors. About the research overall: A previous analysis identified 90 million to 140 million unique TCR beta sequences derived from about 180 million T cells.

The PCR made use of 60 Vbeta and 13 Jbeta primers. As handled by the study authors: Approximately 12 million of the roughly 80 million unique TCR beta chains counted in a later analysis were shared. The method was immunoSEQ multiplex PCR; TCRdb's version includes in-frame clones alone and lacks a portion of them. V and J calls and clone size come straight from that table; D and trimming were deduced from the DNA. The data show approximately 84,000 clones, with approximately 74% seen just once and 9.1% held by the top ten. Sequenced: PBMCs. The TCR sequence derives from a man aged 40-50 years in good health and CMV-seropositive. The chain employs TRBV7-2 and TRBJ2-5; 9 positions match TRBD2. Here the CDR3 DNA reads TGTGCCAGCAGCCCAACGGGCGGGGGGGCGGAGACCCAGTACTTC. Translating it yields CASSPTGGGAETQYF.